Listed here are 23 T cell receptor beta chains from one sample, sequenced in a study of T cell responses to AZD1222 COVID-19 vaccine. Profiled with immunoSEQ multiplex PCR; TCRdb holds only in-frame clones, not every one. The profile shows 95,000 to 150,000 clones, roughly 88% of them singletons. This material consisted of peripheral blood, taken on day 0 of AZD1222 vaccination. Receptor source: an adult in good health.

This clone has a handful of counts. V gene TRBV19 combines with J gene TRBJ1-5; no firm D call. In germline, CDR1 is LNHDA, CDR2 SQIVND (reference sequence). The CDR3 covers 15 residues. V gave up 4 bases and J gave up 0 bases, with 10 bases separating them. The CDR3 DNA is TGTGCCAGTAGTAGTTCGGGTCATAGCAATCAGCCCCAGCATTTT. Its translation: CASSSSGHSNQPQHF.

This clone was observed once. The rearrangement links TRBV29-1 to TRBJ1-1, with TRBD1 as a possible D gene (5 bases). CDR3 length: 13 amino acids. The V end lost 6 bases, the J end lost 3 bases, and 14 bases lay between the germline ends. Germline V CDR1 and CDR2: SQVTM, ANQGSEA. CDR3 DNA sequence: TGCAGCGTCAGGGTAAATTTTGACACTGAAGCTTTCTTT. Protein: CSVRVNFDTEAFF.

This clone turned up a few times. The chain links TRBV5-1 to TRBJ2-7, with D tentatively TRBD1 or TRBD2 (5 bases each). Germline CDR1 is SGHRS and CDR2 is YFSETQ. There are 15 residues in the CDR3. V was cut by 5 bases and J by 0 bases, with 15 bases left in between. The chain's CDR3 is CASRQYWDDSYEQYF. In nucleotides, the CDR3 is TGCGCCAGCAGGCAATATTGGGACGACTCCTACGAGCAGTACTTC.

This clone appeared once. The chain uses TRBV12-3 or TRBV12-4 and TRBJ2-7; no clear D. Trimming shortened V by 3 bases and J by 12 bases, and 12 bases separated the two germline ends. The CDR3 contains 11 residues. CDR3 protein: CASSLGTHWYF. The DNA for the CDR3 is TGTGCCAGCAGTTTGGGTACTCACTGGTACTTC.

The V gene is TRBV19, the J gene TRBJ2-7, with no clear D. Germline V gene lookup returns CDR1 LNHDA and CDR2 SQIVND (reference sequence). Trimming cost V 3 bases and J 6 bases, with 12 bases left between them. The CDR3 length is 13 residues. CDR3 protein: CASSIGSHSEQYF. Written as DNA, the CDR3 is TGTGCCAGTAGTATTGGCAGCCATAGCGAGCAGTACTTC.

This rearrangement joins TRBV5-6 to TRBJ2-5; TRBD2 agrees at 7 bases. The CDR3 runs 17 residues. V shed 4 bases, J shed 5 bases, and the junction held 17 bases outside the gene matches. CDR1 SGHDT and CDR2 YYEEEE come from the germline V gene. The CDR3 nucleotides read TGTGCCAGCAGCCCCACCCTTGGTGGGAGGGTTGCGGAGACCCAGTACTTC. Translating it yields CASSPTLGGRVAETQYF.

V usage is TRBV27 and J usage is TRBJ1-1; D remains unclear. V lost 8 bases, J lost 1 base, and 11 bases lay in between. Looked up from germline, CDR1 is MNHEY and CDR2 is SMNVEV (reference sequence). This CDR3 spans 13 amino acids. CDR3 in DNA: TGTGCCAGCCGTTCAAGAGGGAACACTGAAGCTTTCTTT. Translated: CASRSRGNTEAFF.

This clone was seen just once. The J gene is TRBJ1-1, the V gene TRBV27; D is possibly TRBD1 (6 bases). Looked up from germline, CDR1 is MNHEY and CDR2 is SMNVEV (reference sequence). Trimming left V 2 bases short and J 0 bases short, with 13 bases between. This CDR3 has 16 amino acids. The CDR3 region is CASSLGKGVLNTEAFF. The CDR3 DNA reads TGTGCCAGCAGTTTAGGCAAGGGGGTGTTGAACACTGAAGCTTTCTTT.

This clone appeared a single time. The genes are TRBV30 and TRBJ2-1; no definite D call. Germline CDR1 and CDR2: GTSNPN and SVGIG (reference sequence). With 1 base removed from V and 7 bases from J, the gap between germline ends came to 8 bases. The CDR3 sequence is 12 residues long. CDR3 protein: CAWSGTLNEQFF. The CDR3 DNA reads TGTGCCTGGAGTGGGACGTTAAATGAGCAGTTCTTC. The whole variable domain, remainder taken from reference TRBV30 and TRBJ2-1, is SQTIHQWPATLVQPVGSPLSLECTVEGTSNPNLYWYRQAAGRGLQLLFYSVGIGQISSEVPQNLSASRPQDRQFILSSKKLLLSDSGFYLCAWSGTLNEQFFGPGTRLTVL.

The J gene is TRBJ2-7, the V gene TRBV5-1; 7 bases are shared with TRBD2. J lost 4 bases, V lost 5 bases, and 6 bases had no gene match. Germline V gene data show CDR1 as SGHRS and CDR2 as YFSETQ. This CDR3 has 13 residues. CDR3 residues: CASRTRGGYEQYF. CDR3 coding DNA: TGCGCCAGCAGGACCCGCGGGGGTTACGAGCAGTACTTC. Together with reference TRBV5-1 and TRBJ2-7, the CDR3 gives the full variable domain: KAGVTQTPRYLIKTRGQQVTLSCSPISGHRSVSWYQQTPGQGLQFLFEYFSETQRNKGNFPGRFSGRQFSNSRSEMNVSTLELGDSALYLCASRTRGGYEQYFGPGTRLTVT.

The V and J genes are TRBV25-1 and TRBJ1-5; D gene ambiguous. The germline CDR1 and CDR2 sequences are MGHDK and SYGVNS. CDR3 size: 13 residues. V lost 7 bases to trimming and J lost 7 bases, with 14 bases between them. CDR3 in amino acids: CASKGAEAQPQHF. In DNA form, the CDR3 reads TGTGCCAGCAAAGGAGCGGAGGCACAGCCCCAGCATTTT.

The chain employs TRBV18 and TRBJ1-2, with D possibly being TRBD1 (6 bases). The germline V and J ends were trimmed by 1 base and 6 bases, with 9 bases remaining between them. The CDR3 is 13 amino acids. Looked up from germline, CDR1 is KGHSH and CDR2 is LQKENI. The CDR3 sequence is CASSPQGEDGYTF. CDR3 nucleotides: TGTGCCAGCTCACCACAGGGGGAGGATGGCTACACCTTC.

The genes are TRBV3-1 (or the pseudogene TRBV3-2) and TRBJ2-2; D is unresolved. V shed 3 bases and J shed 3 bases, with 8 bases lying between them. This CDR3 has 14 residues. The germline CDR1 and CDR2 sequences are LGHDT and YNNKEL (reference sequence). CDR3 nucleotides: TGTGCCAGCAGCCAGGTACCACACACCGGGGAGCTGTTTTTT. Its protein is CASSQVPHTGELFF.

The rearrangement uses TRBV29-1 and TRBJ2-1; 8 bases fit TRBD1. The CDR3 has 13 residues. The trim removed 7 bases at V and 7 bases at J, leaving 9 bases unmatched. CDR1 and CDR2 from the germline V gene are SQVTM and ANQGSEA. The CDR3 DNA reads TGCAGCGCCCAAACAGGGGGTTTGAATGAGCAGTTCTTC. As protein: CSAQTGGLNEQFF.

The gene calls are TRBV6-2 or TRBV6-3 and TRBJ2-3; 9 positions agree with TRBD2. V lost 5 bases, J lost 3 bases, and 9 bases stayed unmatched. The germline CDR1 and CDR2 sequences are MNHEY and SVGEGT. This CDR3 has 16 amino acids. CDR3 DNA sequence: TGTGCCAGCAGTAGGGGTAGCGGGAGTGGTACAGATACGCAGTATTTT. It is translated as CASSRGSGSGTDTQYF.

The V and J genes are TRBV7-9 and TRBJ2-2; D is tentatively TRBD1 or TRBD2 (5 bases each). CDR1 is SEHNR and CDR2 is FQNEAQ in the germline V gene (reference sequence). V lost 1 base and J lost 3, with 9 bases in between. The CDR3 consists of 15 residues. CDR3 protein: CASSLDLGDTGELFF. DNA of the CDR3: TGTGCCAGCAGCTTAGACTTGGGGGACACCGGGGAGCTGTTTTTT.

The chain has TRBV12-3 or TRBV12-4 and TRBJ2-1; no definite D call. Trimming removed 5 bases at V and 9 bases at J, with 8 bases between. The CDR3 contains 11 residues. As DNA, the CDR3 is TGTGCCAGCAGTACGTTGGGTGAGCAGTTCTTC. This codes for CASSTLGEQFF.

This clone has only one observation. This chain links TRBV11-2 with TRBJ2-5; no clear D gene. The CDR3 is 13 residues long. Trimming pared 4 bases from V and 7 bases from J, leaving 13 bases between. Germline CDR1 reads SGHAT; CDR2 reads FQNNGV. The DNA for the CDR3 is TGTGCCAGCAGCTCCCGGGCCCCGGGGACCCAGTACTTC. Its translation: CASSSRAPGTQYF.

V usage is TRBV10-3 and J usage is TRBJ1-1; 7 bases match TRBD1. V trimming: 10 bases; J trimming: 8 bases; junction bases outside the gene matches: 4. Germline loops: CDR1 ENHRY, CDR2 SYGVKD. This CDR3 comprises 10 residues. CDR3 DNA sequence: TGTGCCACCCGACAGGGCGAAGCTTTCTTT. The encoded protein is CATRQGEAFF.

This chain links TRBV3-1 (or the pseudogene TRBV3-2) with TRBJ1-1, with D unresolved. The ends were cut back, 2 bases at V and 3 bases at J, with 10 bases in the middle. The CDR3 has 14 amino acids. Germline V gives CDR1 LGHDT, CDR2 YNNKEL (reference sequence). CDR3 protein: CASSQSASDTEAFF. CDR3 bases: TGTGCCAGCAGCCAATCGGCATCGGACACTGAAGCTTTCTTT.

The chain joins TRBV7-2 to TRBJ1-5, with a tentative D call TRBD1 (5 bases). The V gene's germline CDR1 is SGHTA and CDR2 FQGNSA. The germline V and J ends were trimmed by 8 bases and 5 bases, with 16 bases remaining between them. This CDR3 region has 14 residues. This CDR3 reads CASGPRQGDQPQHF. The DNA for the CDR3 is TGTGCCAGCGGCCCTAGGCAGGGAGATCAGCCCCAGCATTTT.

The rearrangement joins TRBV11-2 to TRBJ1-6, with 8 positions matching TRBD1. V lost 5 bases to trimming and J lost 7 bases; unmatched junction nucleotides: 7. Looked up from germline, CDR1 is SGHAT and CDR2 is FQNNGV. The CDR3 sequence is 15 residues long. In nucleotides, the CDR3 is TGTGCCAGCAGCCCCCGACAGGGGCGGAATTCACCCCTCCACTTT. Residues: CASSPRQGRNSPLHF. Full variable domain (missing parts from reference TRBV11-2 and TRBJ1-6): EAGVAQSPRYKIIEKRQSVAFWCNPISGHATLYWYQQILGQGPKLLIQFQNNGVVDDSQLPKDRFSAERLKGVDSTLKIQPAKLEDSAVYLCASSPRQGRNSPLHFGNGTRLTVT.

V is TRBV6-5 and J is TRBJ2-7; D gene uncertain. Trimming cost V 1 base and J 2 bases, with 9 bases left between them. Germline CDR1 is MNHEY and CDR2 is SVGAGI. The CDR3 totals 14 residues. Here the CDR3 reads CASSYFGTTYEQYF. The CDR3 DNA reads TGTGCCAGCAGTTACTTCGGTACCACCTACGAGCAGTACTTC.